This is a list of T cell receptor beta chains from one sample in a study of regulatory T cells in long-lasting Graves disease. TCRdb itself ran the multiplex PCR reads through MiXCR, one entry per CDR3 protein. The table has some 320,000 distinct CDR3 sequences, over 15% seen once. Sample: peripheral blood mononuclear cells (PBMCs), taken at new diagnosis, from a patient treated with antithyroid drugs. These TCRs come from a female donor with Graves disease. CDR3s include the opening cysteine and the closing phenylalanine or tryptophan. Each record gives: J gene, V gene, D gene, clone size, CDR3 DNA, CDR3 protein. The D gene is left open where the match is weak. Clone size is shown for a subset of rows, as once, few, many or a class of expanded clone.

j_gene: TRBJ2-5
v_gene: TRBV7-2
d_gene: NA
abundance: many
CDR3nt: TGTGCCAGCAGCTTAGCGTTGTGGGAACAAGAGACCCAGTACTTC
CDR3aa: CASSLALWEQETQYF

j_gene: TRBJ1-3
v_gene: TRBV7-9
d_gene: NA
abundance: many
CDR3nt: TGTGCCAGCAGCTTTGGCGGGCTCCTCTTTAGGAACACCATATATTTT
CDR3aa: CASSFGGLLFRNTIYF

j_gene: TRBJ2-1
v_gene: TRBV7-9
d_gene: TRBD1
abundance: many
CDR3nt: TGTGCCAGCAGCTTGCCGGGACAGGAGTACAATGAGCAGTTCTTC
CDR3aa: CASSLPGQEYNEQFF

j_gene: TRBJ2-3
v_gene: TRBV10-3
d_gene: NA
abundance: many
CDR3nt: TGTGCCATCAGTGAAGCAGGGTTAACAGATACGCAGTATTTT
CDR3aa: CAISEAGLTDTQYF

j_gene: TRBJ1-4
v_gene: TRBV19
d_gene: NA
abundance: many
CDR3nt: TGTGCCAGTAGTATCAGGGTGGGTGAAAAACTGTTTTTT
CDR3aa: CASSIRVGEKLFF

j_gene: TRBJ1-6
v_gene: TRBV12-3/TRBV12-4
d_gene: TRBD1
abundance: many
CDR3nt: TGTGCCAGCAGTACGACAGGGAAGAATTCACCCCTCCACTTT
CDR3aa: CASSTTGKNSPLHF

j_gene: TRBJ2-6
v_gene: TRBV2
d_gene: TRBD1
abundance: NA
CDR3nt: TGTGCCAGCAGGGGAACGACAGGGGACGCTGGGGCCAACGTCCTGACTTTC
CDR3aa: CASRGTTGDAGANVLTF

j_gene: TRBJ1-6
v_gene: TRBV6-5
d_gene: NA
abundance: NA
CDR3nt: TGTGCCAGCAGTTACTCAGGGGGAAATAATTCACCCCTCCACTTT
CDR3aa: CASSYSGGNNSPLHF

j_gene: TRBJ1-2
v_gene: TRBV12-3/TRBV12-4
d_gene: NA
abundance: few
CDR3nt: TGTGCCAGCAGTTTAGGGGCAGGTAGTATTAACTATGGCTACACCTTC
CDR3aa: CASSLGAGSINYGYTF

j_gene: TRBJ2-1
v_gene: TRBV6-1
d_gene: TRBD2
abundance: few
CDR3nt: TGTGCCAGCAGCCGCCTGACTAGCGCCCCCTCCTACAATGAGCAGTTCTTC
CDR3aa: CASSRLTSAPSYNEQFF

j_gene: TRBJ2-1
v_gene: TRBV28
d_gene: NA
abundance: many
CDR3nt: TGTGCCAGCAGTGATACCTGGGATGAGCAGTTCTTC
CDR3aa: CASSDTWDEQFF

j_gene: TRBJ1-2
v_gene: TRBV5-6
d_gene: NA
abundance: many
CDR3nt: TGTGCCAGCAGCCTTTCGATTCTGGGACCGCCTCCCTATGGCTACACCTTC
CDR3aa: CASSLSILGPPPYGYTF

j_gene: TRBJ1-4
v_gene: TRBV19
d_gene: NA
abundance: NA
CDR3nt: TGTGCCAGTAGTCCCCAAGGTGAAAAACTGTTTTTT
CDR3aa: CASSPQGEKLFF

j_gene: TRBJ2-4
v_gene: TRBV6-5
d_gene: NA
abundance: NA
CDR3nt: TGTGCCAGCAGTTACTCTGCAGGTGGTGCGGGCATTCAGTACTTC
CDR3aa: CASSYSAGGAGIQYF

j_gene: TRBJ2-2
v_gene: TRBV6-1
d_gene: NA
abundance: many
CDR3nt: TGTGCCAGCCTACACACCCGTGGCGCCGGGGAGCTGTTTTTT
CDR3aa: CASLHTRGAGELFF

j_gene: TRBJ2-7
v_gene: TRBV12-3/TRBV12-4
d_gene: TRBD2
abundance: many
CDR3nt: TGTGCCAGCAGTTTTTCGGGGTCTAGCGGGAGGGGCGAGCAGTACTTC
CDR3aa: CASSFSGSSGRGEQYF

j_gene: TRBJ1-1
v_gene: TRBV6-2/TRBV6-3
d_gene: NA
abundance: few
CDR3nt: TGTGCCAGCAGTTACTCGCGGGGGCGCGCCCCGAGGGTAACTGAAGCTTTCTTT
CDR3aa: CASSYSRGRAPRVTEAFF

j_gene: TRBJ1-2
v_gene: TRBV2
d_gene: NA
abundance: many
CDR3nt: TGTGCCAGCAGCCCGGACGCAAACACGGGCTACACCTTC
CDR3aa: CASSPDANTGYTF

j_gene: TRBJ2-7
v_gene: TRBV6-2/TRBV6-3
d_gene: TRBD1
abundance: many
CDR3nt: TGTGCCAGCAGTTCCCCCATCGGGACAGGCCTGAGCTCCTACGAGCAGTACTTC
CDR3aa: CASSSPIGTGLSSYEQYF

j_gene: TRBJ2-7
v_gene: TRBV3-1
d_gene: NA
abundance: many
CDR3nt: TGTGCCAGCAGAAGGTCGGTGGGAGGGGGCTACGAGCAGTACTTC
CDR3aa: CASRRSVGGGYEQYF

j_gene: TRBJ2-3
v_gene: TRBV2
d_gene: TRBD2
abundance: many
CDR3nt: TGTGCCAGCAGTGATCGGGGCGGGAGCGCAGATACGCAGTATTTT
CDR3aa: CASSDRGGSADTQYF

j_gene: TRBJ2-5
v_gene: TRBV28
d_gene: TRBD2
abundance: many
CDR3nt: TGTGCCAGCAGCCTAGCGGGAGGTCGGGAGACCCAGTACTTC
CDR3aa: CASSLAGGRETQYF

j_gene: TRBJ2-7
v_gene: TRBV6-1
d_gene: NA
abundance: many
CDR3nt: TGTGCCAGCAGCCCCCGGGTTCGGATGGTCGAGCAGTACTTC
CDR3aa: CASSPRVRMVEQYF

j_gene: TRBJ1-2
v_gene: TRBV20-1
d_gene: NA
abundance: few
CDR3nt: TGCAGTGCTAGAGTAGGTACCACGAACTATGGCTACACCTTC
CDR3aa: CSARVGTTNYGYTF

j_gene: TRBJ2-7
v_gene: TRBV20-1
d_gene: TRBD1
abundance: NA
CDR3nt: TGCAGTGCTAGATACTACAGGGGGTCGAGCTCCTACGAGCAGTACTTC
CDR3aa: CSARYYRGSSSYEQYF

j_gene: TRBJ2-7
v_gene: TRBV6-1
d_gene: NA
abundance: NA
CDR3nt: TGTGCCAGCACCCCCACGTCAGGGAGCTACGAGCAGTACTTC
CDR3aa: CASTPTSGSYEQYF

j_gene: TRBJ2-3
v_gene: TRBV6-4
d_gene: TRBD2
abundance: NA
CDR3nt: TGTGCCAGCATGAGGGGACTAGACCTTACGCAGTATTTT
CDR3aa: CASMRGLDLTQYF

j_gene: TRBJ2-1
v_gene: TRBV12-3/TRBV12-4
d_gene: TRBD2
abundance: few
CDR3nt: TGTACCAGCAGTATAGATGGACTAGCCGGCGTCTTC
CDR3aa: CTSSIDGLAGVF

j_gene: TRBJ2-1
v_gene: TRBV11-2
d_gene: NA
abundance: NA
CDR3nt: TGTGCCAGCAGCTTAGTCCAGGATGATCAGTGCTTC
CDR3aa: CASSLVQDDQCF

j_gene: TRBJ1-4
v_gene: TRBV3-1
d_gene: NA
abundance: few
CDR3nt: TGTGCCTCAGCCTCAAGTATCATAAATGAAAAACTGTTTTTT
CDR3aa: CASASSIINEKLFF

j_gene: TRBJ2-7
v_gene: TRBV11-3
d_gene: NA
abundance: few
CDR3nt: TGTGCCAGCAGCTTAGTGGCGGGGTCAACCTACGAGCAGTACTTC
CDR3aa: CASSLVAGSTYEQYF

j_gene: TRBJ2-2
v_gene: TRBV9
d_gene: NA
abundance: many
CDR3nt: TGTGCCAGCAGCGTAGCTGGCACCGGGGAGCTGTTTTTT
CDR3aa: CASSVAGTGELFF

j_gene: TRBJ1-1
v_gene: TRBV20-1
d_gene: NA
abundance: NA
CDR3nt: TGCAGTGCTAGCGGGACCCTGTATGAAGCTTTCTTT
CDR3aa: CSASGTLYEAFF

j_gene: TRBJ1-1
v_gene: TRBV6-5
d_gene: NA
abundance: NA
CDR3nt: TGTGCCAGCAGTTACGGGCCCAGGAACACTGAAGCTTTCTTT
CDR3aa: CASSYGPRNTEAFF

j_gene: TRBJ1-6
v_gene: TRBV19
d_gene: NA
abundance: few
CDR3nt: TGTGCCAGTAGTTTCGCAGAAAATTCACCCCTCCACTTT
CDR3aa: CASSFAENSPLHF

j_gene: TRBJ1-1
v_gene: TRBV7-2
d_gene: TRBD1
abundance: many
CDR3nt: TGTGCCAGCAGCCCGACCCGGGACAGGAACACTGAAGCTTTCTTT
CDR3aa: CASSPTRDRNTEAFF

j_gene: TRBJ2-5
v_gene: TRBV3-1
d_gene: TRBD2
abundance: many
CDR3nt: TGTGCCAGCAGCAGACCGGGACTAGCTCTAATCAATGGGGAGACCCAGTACTTC
CDR3aa: CASSRPGLALINGETQYF

j_gene: TRBJ2-3
v_gene: TRBV12-3/TRBV12-4
d_gene: NA
abundance: many
CDR3nt: TGTGCCAGCAGTCCCGAGGGGAAGGAGGAGACACGTACAGATACGCAGTATTTT
CDR3aa: CASSPEGKEETRTDTQYF

j_gene: TRBJ1-1
v_gene: TRBV12-3/TRBV12-4
d_gene: NA
abundance: many
CDR3nt: TGTGCCAGCAGTTACCAGGGTGACACTGAAGCTTTCTTT
CDR3aa: CASSYQGDTEAFF

j_gene: TRBJ2-7
v_gene: TRBV6-2/TRBV6-3
d_gene: TRBD2
abundance: NA
CDR3nt: TGTGCCAGCAGTCAATACCCCGGGACTAGCGGGACCTACGAGCAGTACTTC
CDR3aa: CASSQYPGTSGTYEQYF

j_gene: TRBJ2-1
v_gene: TRBV25-1
d_gene: TRBD2
abundance: NA
CDR3nt: TGTGCCAGCAGTCCCACCCTTCAAGCGGGAAGAACTGAGCAGTTCTTC
CDR3aa: CASSPTLQAGRTEQFF

j_gene: TRBJ2-2
v_gene: TRBV12-3/TRBV12-4
d_gene: TRBD2
abundance: many
CDR3nt: TGTGCCAGCAGTTACCAAGCGGGAGCAACCGGGGAGCTGTTTTTT
CDR3aa: CASSYQAGATGELFF

j_gene: TRBJ2-1
v_gene: TRBV10-3
d_gene: TRBD2
abundance: many
CDR3nt: TGTGCCATCAGTAGTCGACTAGCGGGAGACTCCTACAATGAGCAGTTCTTC
CDR3aa: CAISSRLAGDSYNEQFF

j_gene: TRBJ2-2
v_gene: TRBV3-1
d_gene: TRBD2
abundance: many
CDR3nt: TGTGCCAGCAGCCAAGGGACTAGCGGGAGAGCCGGGGAGCTGTTTTTT
CDR3aa: CASSQGTSGRAGELFF

j_gene: TRBJ1-5
v_gene: TRBV28
d_gene: NA
abundance: many
CDR3nt: TGTGCCAGCAGTTTGCGGGACCCTGGGAGCAATCAGCCCCAGCATTTT
CDR3aa: CASSLRDPGSNQPQHF

j_gene: TRBJ1-2
v_gene: TRBV5-6
d_gene: NA
abundance: many
CDR3nt: TGTGCCAGCAGCACTGGAGGTTCGCCTTGGTATGGCTACACCTTC
CDR3aa: CASSTGGSPWYGYTF

j_gene: TRBJ1-1
v_gene: TRBV28
d_gene: NA
abundance: NA
CDR3nt: TGTGCCAGCAGTTTAGGGGGGGTTACAAACACTGAAGCTTTCTTT
CDR3aa: CASSLGGVTNTEAFF

j_gene: TRBJ2-1
v_gene: TRBV6-1
d_gene: TRBD1
abundance: once
CDR3nt: TGTGCCAGCATTCCCGACAGGGCCAGAAGCAATGAGCAGCTCTTC
CDR3aa: CASIPDRARSNEQLF

j_gene: TRBJ2-7
v_gene: TRBV28
d_gene: TRBD2
abundance: NA
CDR3nt: TGTGCCAGCAGTTTAGGGGGGACTAGCGGGAGGGCCACCGACGAGCAGTACTTC
CDR3aa: CASSLGGTSGRATDEQYF

j_gene: TRBJ2-5
v_gene: TRBV6-1
d_gene: NA
abundance: many
CDR3nt: TGTGCCAGCACGTACGGGGAGACCCAGTACTTC
CDR3aa: CASTYGETQYF